This T cell receptor beta chain was recovered during a study of T-cell reconstitution after alpha-beta-depleted transplantation in children. Study-wide results and caveats: Approximately two months post-transplant, alpha-beta T cells reportedly originated from several hundred expanded graft clones. The origin of high day-60 TCRbeta diversity in some patients lay in surviving recipient T cells and thymic progenitors.

CDR1 is MNHEY, CDR2 SVGAGI, per germline. V dropped 2 bases and J dropped 0 bases, with 7 bases sitting between them. The CDR3 length is 15 residues. Turning to this clonotype: Its antigen remains unidentified.

The TCRbeta library was prepared with unique molecular identifiers. TCRdb passed the PCR reads through MiXCR, listing each CDR3 protein once. This sample carries roughly 790,000 distinct CDR3 sequences, less than 20% of them seen once, and the ten largest clones take approximately 5%. The rearrangement joins TRBV6-5 to TRBJ1-4, with D unresolved. The source material was PBMCs, mostly from graft donor cells, sampled 360 days after TCRalphabeta/CD19-depleted stem cell transplant. The sequence derives from a male patient between 5 and 17 years old who had a stem cell transplant for acute lymphoblastic leukemia, so the T cells may come from the graft donor. CDR3 in DNA: TGTGCCAGCAGTTACAAGGGTTCAACTAATGAAAAACTGTTTTTT. It encodes CASSYKGSTNEKLFF.